Described below is a single T cell receptor beta chain sequence and its context. This sample stems from a study of T cells in Graves' hyperthyroidism and ophthalmopathy. Researchers amplified the TCR beta CDR3 regions from RNA transcripts. Researchers ran a first-round RT-PCR on the TCR CDR3 using the HTBI primer set. MiXCR, applied by TCRdb to the multiplex PCR reads, yields one record per CDR3 protein. The repertoire includes about 350,000 distinct CDR3 sequences, around 18% of them detected once, and less than 20% sits in the top ten. CDR1 is SGHRS, CDR2 YFSETQ, per germline. The CDR3 loop spans 15 amino acids. Trimming cost V 4 bases and J 0 bases, with 10 bases left between them.

Sequences were obtained from blood. The TCR originated in a woman between 35 and 50 years old with Graves' ophthalmopathy. The V call is TRBV5-1, the J call TRBJ2-2; maybe TRBD1 (5 bases). CDR3 amino acids: CASSLDTPNTGELFF. Here the CDR3 DNA reads TGCGCCAGCAGCCTGGACACTCCGAACACCGGGGAGCTGTTTTTT.